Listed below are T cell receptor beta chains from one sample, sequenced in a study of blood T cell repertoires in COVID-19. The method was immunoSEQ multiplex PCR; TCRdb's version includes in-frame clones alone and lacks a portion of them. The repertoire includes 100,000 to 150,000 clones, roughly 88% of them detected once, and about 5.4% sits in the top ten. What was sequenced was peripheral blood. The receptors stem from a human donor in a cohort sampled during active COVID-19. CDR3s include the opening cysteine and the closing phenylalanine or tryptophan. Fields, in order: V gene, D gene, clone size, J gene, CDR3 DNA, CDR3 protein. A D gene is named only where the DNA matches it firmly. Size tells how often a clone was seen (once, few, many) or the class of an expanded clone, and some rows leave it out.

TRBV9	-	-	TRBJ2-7	TGTGCCAGCAGCGTCACTGACACCTACGAGCAGTACTTC	CASSVTDTYEQYF
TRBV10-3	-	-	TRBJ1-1	TGTGCCATCAGTGAGTCGAATTTCGGGACTGAAGCTTTCTTT	CAISESNFGTEAFF
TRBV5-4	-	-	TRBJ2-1	TGTGCCAGCAGCTTCGGCGGGGGCAGCTCCTACAATGAGCAGTTCTTC	CASSFGGGSSYNEQFF
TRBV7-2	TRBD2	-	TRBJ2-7	TGTGCCAGCAGCTTAAGACTAGCGGGAGGGCCCGACGAGCAGTACTTC	CASSLRLAGGPDEQYF
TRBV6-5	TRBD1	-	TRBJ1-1	TGTGCCAGCAGTTACCGAACTACGACAGGGGGCGCTGAAGCTTTCTTT	CASSYRTTTGGAEAFF
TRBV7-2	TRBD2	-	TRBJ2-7	TGTGCCAGCCTCCAGTGGCGGGAGCAGTCGAATTCCGAGCAGTACTTC	CASLQWREQSNSEQYF
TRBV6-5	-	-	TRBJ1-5	TGTGCCAGCATCAGGGGCTCCAATCAGCCCCAGCATTTT	CASIRGSNQPQHF
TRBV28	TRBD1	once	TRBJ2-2	TGTGCCACCGAAGGGAGGACAGGGCCCGGGGAGCTGTTTTTT	CATEGRTGPGELFF
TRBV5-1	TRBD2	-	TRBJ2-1	TGCGCCAGCAGCTTTGGGAGCGGGAATACCAATGAGCAGTTCTTC	CASSFGSGNTNEQFF
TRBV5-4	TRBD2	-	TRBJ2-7	TGTGCCAGCAGCTTGGGTAGGACTAGCGGAGCCTACGAGCAGTACTTC	CASSLGRTSGAYEQYF
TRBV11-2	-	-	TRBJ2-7	TGTGCCAGCAGCTTAAATCCCCCGTACGAGCAGTACTTC	CASSLNPPYEQYF
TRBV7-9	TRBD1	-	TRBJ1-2	TGTGCCAGCAGCCGTATGGACAGGGAGGAGAACTACACCTTC	CASSRMDREENYTF
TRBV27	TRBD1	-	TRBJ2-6	TGTGCCAGCAGTGACAGGGCAGCTGGGGCCAACGTCCTGACTTTC	CASSDRAAGANVLTF
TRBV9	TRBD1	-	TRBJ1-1	TGTGCCAGCAGCCCCGGGACAGCCCGAGATGAAGCTTTCTTT	CASSPGTARDEAFF
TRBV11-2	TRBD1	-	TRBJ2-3	TGTGCCAGCAGCCGGGACAGGGGGGATACGCAGTATTTT	CASSRDRGDTQYF
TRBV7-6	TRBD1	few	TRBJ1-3	TGTGCCAGCAGCCCAGGGGGCTCCTCTGGAAACACCATATATTTT	CASSPGGSSGNTIYF
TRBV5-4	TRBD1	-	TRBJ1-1	TGTGCCAGCAGCTTGGGTAGTGTCAGGGGGACTGAAGCTTTCTTT	CASSLGSVRGTEAFF
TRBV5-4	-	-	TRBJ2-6	TGTGCCAGCAGCTTGCCTCGGGACTCCCGGGGGTTAGGGGCCAACGTCCTGACTTTC	CASSLPRDSRGLGANVLTF
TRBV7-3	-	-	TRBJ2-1	TGTGCCAGCAGCCGACAGTTGGGTAATGAGCAGTTCTTC	CASSRQLGNEQFF
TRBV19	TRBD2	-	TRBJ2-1	TGTGCCAGTAGTAACCGAGCGGGGAGCTCCTACAATGAGCAGTTCTTC	CASSNRAGSSYNEQFF
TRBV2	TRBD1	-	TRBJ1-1	TGTGCCAGCCTTAGACAGGGATCGAACACTGAAGCTTTCTTT	CASLRQGSNTEAFF
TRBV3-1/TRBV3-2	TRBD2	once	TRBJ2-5	TGTGCCAGCAGCCAAGAGATGGGACTAGCGGGTTTCCAAGAGACCCAGTACTTC	CASSQEMGLAGFQETQYF
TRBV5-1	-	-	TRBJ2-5	TGCGCCAGCAGCTTGGCCAGTTCTAGCGATGCAGAGACCCAGTACTTC	CASSLASSSDAETQYF
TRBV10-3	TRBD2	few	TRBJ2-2	TGTGCCATCAGGCCGGGACTAGCGGGAGTTACCACCGGGGAGCTGTTTTTT	CAIRPGLAGVTTGELFF
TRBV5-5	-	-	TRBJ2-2	TGTGCCAGCAGCTTGGCCTGGACTTCTTACACCGGGGAGCTGTTTTTT	CASSLAWTSYTGELFF
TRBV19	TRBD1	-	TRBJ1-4	TGTGCCAGTAACGACAGGGGTACGGGAACTAATGAAAAACTGTTTTTT	CASNDRGTGTNEKLFF
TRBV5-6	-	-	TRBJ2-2	TGTGCCAGCAGCTTGGACTCGCGGGGGCGTAACGGGGAGCTGTTTTTT	CASSLDSRGRNGELFF
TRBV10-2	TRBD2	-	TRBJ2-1	TGCGCCAGCAGTGATACGCTTTGGCTAGCGGGAGTGCATAATGAGCAGTTCTTC	CASSDTLWLAGVHNEQFF
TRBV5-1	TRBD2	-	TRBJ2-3	TGCGCCAGCAGCTTGAACAGCGGGGGGTTCACAGATACGCAGTATTTT	CASSLNSGGFTDTQYF
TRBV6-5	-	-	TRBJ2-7	TGTGCCAGCAGTTACTCGAGCACCTACCCCGCCGAGCAGTACTTC	CASSYSSTYPAEQYF
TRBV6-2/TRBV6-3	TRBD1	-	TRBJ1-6	TGTGCCAGCAGCCACCCACCCGGGACAGATGAGTTCGCTTCACCCCTCCACTTT	CASSHPPGTDEFASPLHF
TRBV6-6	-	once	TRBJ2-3	TGTGCCAGCACCGGCCAGGGTACAGATACGCAGTATTTT	CASTGQGTDTQYF
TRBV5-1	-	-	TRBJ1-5	TGCGCCAGCAGCTTGGCCGGGGGACCGGGTCAGCCCCAGCATTTT	CASSLAGGPGQPQHF
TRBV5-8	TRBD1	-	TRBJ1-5	TGTGCCAGCGCAGGGGGTATCAATCAGCCCCAGCATTTT	CASAGGINQPQHF
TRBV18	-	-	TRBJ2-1	TGTGCCAGCTCACTACGACAGGCAGAACACTACAATGAGCAGTTCTTC	CASSLRQAEHYNEQFF
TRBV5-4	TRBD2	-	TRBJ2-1	TGTGCCAGCAGCCCCGTGGCTAGCGGGTCCTACAATGAGCAGTTCTTC	CASSPVASGSYNEQFF